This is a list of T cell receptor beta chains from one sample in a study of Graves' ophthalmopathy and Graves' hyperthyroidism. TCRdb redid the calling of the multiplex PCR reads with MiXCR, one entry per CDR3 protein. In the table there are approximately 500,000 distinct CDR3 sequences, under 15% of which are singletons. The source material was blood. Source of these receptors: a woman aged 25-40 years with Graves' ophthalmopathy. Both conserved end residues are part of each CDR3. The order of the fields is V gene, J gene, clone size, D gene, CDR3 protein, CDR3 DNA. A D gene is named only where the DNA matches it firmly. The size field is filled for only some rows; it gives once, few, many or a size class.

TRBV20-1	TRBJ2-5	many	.	CSPIQGRGIETQYF	TGCAGTCCAATACAGGGAAGAGGAATAGAGACCCAGTACTTC
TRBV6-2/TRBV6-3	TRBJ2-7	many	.	CASRASSSYEQYF	TGTGCCAGCAGGGCCAGTTCTTCCTACGAGCAGTACTTC
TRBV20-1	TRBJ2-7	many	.	CSAHNRGLPYEQYF	TGCAGTGCTCACAACCGGGGGCTACCCTACGAGCAGTACTTC
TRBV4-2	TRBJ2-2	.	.	CASSQDTRELFF	TGTGCCAGCAGTCAGGATACCAGGGAGCTGTTTTTT
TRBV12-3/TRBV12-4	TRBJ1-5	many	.	CASSRGTGNQPQHF	TGTGCCAGCAGCCGCGGGACGGGGAATCAGCCCCAGCATTTT
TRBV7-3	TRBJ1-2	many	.	CASRRGGTDGYTF	TGTGCCAGCAGGCGCGGGGGAACGGATGGCTACACCTTC
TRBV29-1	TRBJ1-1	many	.	CSVAGGREHTEAFF	TGCAGCGTTGCGGGGGGAAGGGAGCACACTGAAGCTTTCTTT
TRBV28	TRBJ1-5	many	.	CASSLVPSQPQHF	TGTGCCAGCAGTTTAGTCCCCAGTCAGCCCCAGCATTTT
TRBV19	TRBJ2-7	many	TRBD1	CASSWGQATSYEQYF	TGTGCCAGTAGTTGGGGACAGGCCACTTCCTACGAGCAGTACTTC
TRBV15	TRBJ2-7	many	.	CATSRHRQGPYEQYF	TGTGCCACCAGCAGACACAGGCAAGGTCCCTACGAGCAGTACTTC
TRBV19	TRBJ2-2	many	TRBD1	CASSQDRANTGELFF	TGTGCCAGTAGTCAGGACAGGGCGAACACCGGGGAGCTGTTTTTT
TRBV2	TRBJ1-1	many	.	CASGEAFF	TGTGCCAGCGGGGAGGCTTTCTTT
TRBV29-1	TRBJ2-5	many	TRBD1	CSFRTGGGETQYF	TGCAGCTTCCGGACAGGGGGTGGGGAGACCCAGTACTTC
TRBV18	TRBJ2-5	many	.	CASSRGQAAGETQYF	TGTGCCAGCTCCCGCGGACAGGCGGCGGGGGAGACCCAGTACTTC
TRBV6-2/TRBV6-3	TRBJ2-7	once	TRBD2	CASSPFLEREIYEQYF	TGTGCCAGCAGCCCTTTTCTTGAGCGGGAAATCTACGAGCAGTACTTC
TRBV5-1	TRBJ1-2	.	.	CASSLDTGTNYGYTF	TGCGCCAGCAGCTTGGACACAGGGACCAACTATGGCTACACCTTC